This T cell receptor (beta chain) was captured by sequencing in a study of human versus mouse CDR3 diversity and MHC coevolution. General study findings and limits: Human CDR3s averaged more deletions and insertions than mouse CDR3s. Clonal inequality was lowest in most of the three human donors.

The trim removed 5 bases at V and 3 bases at J, leaving 9 bases unmatched. CDR3 length: 16 amino acids. Germline loops: CDR1 SGHTA, CDR2 FQGNSA. Naive CD4 T cells, CD45RO-negative and CD62L-positive, were flow-sorted from PBMCs. Concerning this clone: What it recognizes is unknown.

The repertoire was sequenced with immunoSEQ multiplex PCR; TCRdb's copy has only in-frame clones and lacks some. Of about 80,000 clones in the sample, just under 95% are singletons; the top ten hold approximately 1.4%. This receptor was obtained from a person between 25 and 75 years old in good health. The sample was naive CD4+ T cells from blood. Described subset: CD45RO-negative CD62L-positive naive CD4 T cells. The chain employs TRBV7-2 and TRBJ2-7, with 11 bases that match TRBD2. CDR3 sequence: CASSTPLAGEDYEQYF. As DNA, the CDR3 is TGTGCCAGCAGCACCCCACTAGCGGGAGAGGACTACGAGCAGTACTTC.